The clone carrying this T cell receptor beta chain was detected ten times or more. Its specificity is not known. The sample belongs to a study of naive and memory T cell subsets. Both TRBC1 and TRBC2 were covered by a beta constant-region primer of two equimolar oligonucleotides. The ligated cDNA underwent four PCR rounds using SP2 and nested alpha and beta constant-region primers. Using its own MiXCR run on the UMI-ligation and nested PCR reads, TCRdb lists one record per CDR3 protein. Of roughly 100,000 distinct CDR3 sequences listed, approximately 14% were seen once; the top ten hold roughly 3.1%. CDR3 size: 15 residues. Germline-derived CDR1 and CDR2 are KGHSH and LQKENI. V lost 1 base to trimming and J lost 3 bases; unmatched junction nucleotides: 1. Study-level results: There was no ground truth to check naive and memory subset results. A few larger clonotypes appeared in naive repertoires, especially CD8, possibly memory cells re-expressing CD45RA.

The chain joins TRBV18 to TRBJ2-7, with 12 bases lining up with TRBD2. This sequence was found in a human donor in good health. The specimen sequenced was naive CD8+ T cells from blood. Here the CDR3 DNA reads TGTGCCAGCTCACCACGGACTAGCGGGGACTACGAGCAGTACTTC. Amino acid sequence: CASSPRTSGDYEQYF.